This entry lists 5 T cell receptor beta chains sequenced from one sample in a study of blood T cell repertoires in COVID-19. The method was immunoSEQ multiplex PCR; TCRdb's version includes in-frame clones alone and lacks a portion of them. This table has 250,000 to 350,000 clones, under 90% appearing once. The material sequenced was peripheral blood. These receptors were collected from a woman in her 40s who had recovered from COVID-19.

The chain joins TRBV19 to TRBJ1-5; a weak D match, TRBD1 (5 bases). V lost 3 bases to trimming and J lost 0 bases, with 24 bases between them. This CDR3 comprises 20 residues. Per the germline V gene, CDR1 is LNHDA and CDR2 is SQIVND (reference sequence). CDR3 sequence reads: CASSIGGWAGRFYSNQPQHF. The DNA of the CDR3 is TGTGCCAGTAGTATTGGTGGGTGGGCAGGGCGGTTTTATAGCAATCAGCCCCAGCATTTT.

The gene calls are TRBV27 and TRBJ1-2; D call uncertain. With 5 bases removed from V and 5 bases from J, the gap between germline ends came to 12 bases. CDR3 size: 13 residues. Germline CDR1 MNHEY, CDR2 SMNVEV (reference sequence). The CDR3 protein is CASSGTVGYGYTF. The CDR3 DNA follows: TGTGCCAGCAGTGGAACAGTTGGGTATGGCTACACCTTC.

The chain uses TRBV2 and TRBJ2-1; 9 bases align to TRBD2. The junction had 10 bases not matched to a gene; V was cut back by 6 bases and J by 7 bases. This CDR3 region has 15 residues. The V gene's germline CDR1 is SNHLY and CDR2 FYNNEI. The CDR3 spells CASRSLAGFSNEQFF. For the CDR3, the DNA is TGTGCCAGCAGATCCCTAGCGGGATTTTCGAATGAGCAGTTCTTC.

The J gene is TRBJ2-7, the V gene TRBV28; 10 nucleotides line up with TRBD1. The CDR3 is 14 residues long. Germline V lookup: CDR1 MDHEN, CDR2 SYDVKM. J lost 3 bases, V lost 9 bases, and 8 bases had no gene match. CDR3 coding DNA: TGTGCCAGTAGCCCGGGACAGGGGTTCTACGAGCAGTACTTC. Its translation: CASSPGQGFYEQYF.

This chain uses TRBV29-1 with TRBJ1-1; 8 bases are shared with TRBD1. The CDR3 runs to 13 residues. Germline values: CDR1 SQVTM, CDR2 ANQGSEA. J was trimmed by 0 bases and V by 4 bases; bases with no gene match: 1. The CDR3 DNA reads TGCAGCGTTGGGACAGGGATGAACACTGAAGCTTTCTTT. Amino acid sequence: CSVGTGMNTEAFF.